One and the same sample provided the 5 T cell receptor beta chains below, sequenced in a study of molecular identifiers for immune sequencing clone quantification. TCRdb itself ran the PCR reads through MiXCR, one entry per CDR3 protein. Of 300,000 to 400,000 distinct CDR3 sequences listed, around a fifth are singletons. Source material: naive CD8+ T cells from blood, with Jurkat cell RNA spiked in. Subset here: FACS-sorted CD8+CD4-CCR7+CD45RA+ naive T cells. These receptors were taken from a human donor in good health. Some libraries in this study had Jurkat cell RNA spiked in.

Worth noting for this clonotype: Since no conserved phenylalanine or tryptophan closes the CDR3, a read error is the likely cause. The rearrangement joins TRBV28 to TRBJ2-5, with 8 positions matching TRBD1. Germline trimming cut 4 bases from V and 4 bases from J; bases unmatched to any gene: 14. Germline CDR1 is MDHEN and CDR2 is SYDVKM. The CDR3 runs to 17 residues. The CDR3 here is CASSCLTPSGTGETQYS. For the CDR3, the DNA is TGTGCCAGCAGTTGTCTTACTCCCTCCGGGACAGGAGAGACCCAGTACTCC.

This clonotype came up once. A much larger clone lies one base from this, so it may be a read error. The gene calls are TRBV12-3 or TRBV12-4 and TRBJ2-1, with D perhaps matching TRBD2 (5 bases). The CDR3 runs to 17 residues. CDR3 residues: CASSHANNRVLGDERFF. CDR3 sequence (DNA): TGTGCCAGCAGCCACGCAAACAACCGGGTTCTGGGAGATGAGCGGTTCTTC.

Ten or more counts support this clonotype. The chain employs TRBV25-1 and TRBJ2-7; perhaps D is TRBD1 or TRBD2 (5 bases each). V gave up 4 bases and J gave up 2 bases, with 18 bases separating them. Germline values: CDR1 MGHDK, CDR2 SYGVNS. This CDR3 is built from 16 residues. CDR3 region: CASSARGTPITYEQYF. DNA of the CDR3: TGTGCCAGCAGTGCCCGTGGGACGCCCATTACCTACGAGCAGTACTTC.

This clonotype was detected ten times or more. The chain is built from TRBV6-5 and TRBJ1-5; a weak D match, TRBD1 (5 bases). Germline loops: CDR1 MNHEY, CDR2 SVGAGI. Deletions cut 0 bases from V and 7 bases from J, with 16 bases between. The CDR3 is 16 amino acids. CDR3 loop: CASSYSSPGWLQPQHF. The CDR3 DNA reads TGTGCCAGCAGTTACTCGTCGCCAGGGTGGTTACAGCCCCAGCATTTT.

Turning to this clonotype: It may be a read error: a sequence one base away is much more abundant. The chain links TRBV2 to TRBJ2-2, with D unclear. CDR1 is SNHLY and CDR2 is FYNNEI in the germline V gene. The CDR3 spans 14 residues. CDR3 sequence reads: CASSPGSNAGELFF. The CDR3 region has the DNA TGTGCCAGCAGTCCGGGCTCGAACGCCGGGGAGCTGTTTTTT.